This TCR beta chain appears in the sequencing data of a study of early T cells in non-severe SARS-CoV-2 infection. Overall study: Chains stayed unpaired after sequencing of bulk RNA from unsorted whole blood.

The library protocol tagged individual cDNA molecules with unique molecular identifiers. Using its own MiXCR run on the 5' RACE reads, TCRdb lists one record per CDR3 protein. Among around 100,000 distinct CDR3 sequences listed, around 14% were seen once. The CDR3 has 17 amino acids. Germline values: CDR1 MNHEY, CDR2 SMNVEV (reference sequence). Germline trimming cut 7 bases from V and 0 bases from J; bases unmatched to any gene: 10. Sequenced: whole blood. The receptor comes from an adult who was a healthcare worker with PCR-confirmed SARS-CoV-2 infection or an uninfected control (not recorded which). V is TRBV27 and J is TRBJ2-3, with TRBD2 matching 10 bases. In DNA form, the CDR3 reads TGTGCCAGCAAACAAACCACTAGCGGGATGAGCACAGATACGCAGTATTTT. This encodes CASKQTTSGMSTDTQYF.